This entry lists 20 T cell receptor beta chains sequenced from one sample in a study of long-term antiretroviral therapy in people with HIV. An immunoSEQ assay, version v3.0, was performed at survey level. Clones were read by immunoSEQ multiplex PCR, and TCRdb kept only the in-frame ones, dropping some. The sample lists 20,000 to 30,000 clones; 75% to 85% were seen once. The source material was unsorted PBMCs, sampled 3 years after starting antiretroviral therapy. The receptors were sampled from a man aged 50 to 59 with HIV.

The gene calls are TRBV30 and TRBJ1-1; possible D gene TRBD1, 6 bases. The CDR3 spans 14 residues. The germline V gene has CDR1 GTSNPN and CDR2 SVGIG (reference sequence). V was trimmed by 4 bases and J by 0 bases, leaving 12 bases between them. The CDR3 sequence: CAWTTGHMNTEAFF. CDR3 DNA sequence: TGTGCCTGGACCACAGGGCATATGAACACTGAAGCTTTCTTT.

The rearrangement uses TRBV28 and TRBJ2-1; D uncertain. CDR3 length: 11 residues. V was clipped by 8 bases and J by 4 bases, with 6 bases between them. The germline V gene has CDR1 MDHEN and CDR2 SYDVKM. CDR3 protein: CASSRYNEQFF. The CDR3 nucleotides are TGTGCCAGCTCCCGATACAATGAGCAGTTCTTC.

CDR3 loop: CASSFGASGGVGQFF. The CDR3 DNA reads as TGTGCCAGCAGTTTTGGTGCTAGCGGGGGGGTCGGTCAGTTCTTC. V is TRBV28 and J is TRBJ2-1; 12 positions match TRBD2. The V segment lost 3 bases and the J segment 13 bases; nucleotides outside the gene matches: 10. The CDR3 sequence is 15 residues long. The germline CDR1 and CDR2 sequences are MDHEN and SYDVKM.

The CDR3 loop reads CATGPPDTQYF. In DNA form, the CDR3 reads TGTGCCACCGGACCCCCAGATACGCAGTATTTT. The rearrangement links TRBV15 to TRBJ2-3; D ambiguous. V was cut by 8 bases and J by 4 bases, with 7 bases left in between. CDR1 and CDR2 (germline): LNHNV, YYDKDF (reference sequence). The CDR3 sequence is 11 residues long.

In this sample, this clone turned up a few times. The chain is built from TRBV27 and TRBJ2-7; 11 nucleotides agree with TRBD2. The germline V gene has CDR1 MNHEY and CDR2 SMNVEV (reference sequence). Losses at the gene ends were 6 bases for V and 1 base for J; bases not matched to a gene: 5. This CDR3 comprises 15 residues. Here the CDR3 reads CASRTGTSGSYEQYF. The CDR3 bases are TGTGCCAGCAGAACCGGGACTAGCGGTTCCTACGAGCAGTACTTC.

The chain combines TRBV5-5 with TRBJ2-7, with TRBD1 matching 7 bases. The V gene end was trimmed by 2 bases and the J gene end by 2 bases; junction bases not matched to a gene: 7. Germline values: CDR1 SGHKS, CDR2 YYEKEE (reference sequence). The CDR3 is 15 residues long. This chain's CDR3 is CASSFFQTGTYEQYF. The CDR3 DNA sequence: TGTGCCAGCAGCTTCTTTCAGACAGGGACCTACGAGCAGTACTTC.

CDR3 loop: CASSLDGVEQYF. The CDR3 DNA is TGTGCCAGCAGCTTGGACGGGGTCGAGCAGTACTTC. The chain has TRBV5-4 and TRBJ2-7; weak D call: TRBD2 (5 bases). Trimming removed 0 bases from V and 6 bases from J, with 7 bases in between. The CDR3 runs to 12 residues. Germline V gene data show CDR1 as SGHNT and CDR2 as YYREEE (reference sequence). Filled out from reference TRBV5-4 and TRBJ2-7, the complete variable domain reads ETGVTQSPTHLIKTRGQQVTLRCSSQSGHNTVSWYQQALGQGPQFIFQYYREEENGRGNFPPRFSGLQFPNYSSELNVNALELDDSALYLCASSLDGVEQYFGPGTRLTVT.

This chain uses TRBV1 with TRBJ2-2. TRBV1 is termed a pseudogene. CDR3 length equals 15 residues. CDR3 sequence (DNA): TGCACCAGCAGCCAAGGGGGGACCGGCACCGGGGAGCTGTTTTTT. Amino acid sequence: CTSSQGGTGTGELFF.

The V and J genes are TRBV28 and TRBJ2-7; D remains ambiguous. Germline V lookup: CDR1 MDHEN, CDR2 SYDVKM. The V end was cut by 1 base, the J end by 3 bases, with 1 base between. The CDR3 extends over 11 amino acids. CDR3 sequence (DNA): TGTGCCAGCAGTTTATTCTACGAGCAGTACTTC. Translated: CASSLFYEQYF.

The chain is built from TRBV15 and TRBJ1-2, with D possibly being TRBD1 (5 bases). CDR3 length equals 14 residues. Germline CDR1 and CDR2: LNHNV and YYDKDF (reference sequence). Trimming removed 0 bases from V and 6 bases from J, with 11 bases in between. The CDR3 DNA sequence: TGTGCCACCAGCAGAGAGGGCAGGGCGCATGGCTACACCTTC. It codes for CATSREGRAHGYTF.

V is TRBV19 and J is TRBJ1-1; 8 nucleotides agree with TRBD1. With V trimmed by 4 bases and J by 10 bases, 5 bases remained unmatched. The V gene's germline CDR1 is LNHDA and CDR2 SQIVND (reference sequence). This CDR3 has 12 residues. In nucleotides, the CDR3 is TGTGCCAGTAGTAAGGCAGGGGGCCGAGCTTTCTTT. Translating gives CASSKAGGRAFF.

The chain joins TRBV9 to TRBJ1-2, with 7 bases fitting TRBD1. This CDR3 contains 17 residues. Germline V lookup: CDR1 SGDLS, CDR2 YYNGEE. After removal of 2 bases from V and 4 bases from J, the junction contained 14 bases not matched to a gene. The CDR3 is CASSVGRGGGYLYGYTF. CDR3 nucleotide sequence: TGTGCCAGCAGCGTGGGCAGGGGGGGCGGGTACCTCTATGGCTACACCTTC.

This chain uses TRBV25-1 with TRBJ1-2; perhaps TRBD1 as D (5 bases). With 1 base removed from V and 3 bases from J, the gap between germline ends came to 15 bases. The CDR3 spans 16 residues. The germline V gene encodes CDR1 MGHDK and CDR2 SYGVNS. CDR3 region: CASSELEGPAYYGYTF. CDR3 bases: TGTGCCAGCAGTGAATTAGAGGGGCCAGCCTACTATGGCTACACCTTC.

The chain couples TRBV6-1 to TRBJ2-7; 12 bases agree with TRBD2. V dropped 2 bases and J dropped 0; count of bases not matched to a gene: 5. In germline, CDR1 is MNHNS, CDR2 SASEGT. This CDR3 is 17 amino acids long. CDR3 in DNA: TGTGCCAGCAGTGAAAAGCTAGCGGGAGGGTTCTCCTACGAGCAGTACTTC. It encodes CASSEKLAGGFSYEQYF.

There are a few counts of this clone. This chain links TRBV27 with TRBJ2-3; the D is unclear. Trimming removed 5 bases at V and 0 bases at J, with 6 bases between. Germline loops: CDR1 MNHEY, CDR2 SMNVEV (reference sequence). CDR3 size: 13 residues. CDR3 amino acids: CASSESSTDTQYF. Written as DNA, the CDR3 is TGTGCCAGCAGTGAATCTAGCACAGATACGCAGTATTTT.

This clone was seen more than once but under ten times. The rearrangement links TRBV28 to TRBJ1-3, with TRBD1 as a possible D gene (6 bases). The germline gives CDR1 MDHEN, CDR2 SYDVKM. The CDR3 is 15 residues long. Trimming cost V 8 bases and J 2 bases, with 16 bases left between them. This chain's CDR3 is CASGTRDIPGNTIYF. The CDR3 DNA sequence: TGTGCCAGCGGCACCCGGGACATACCTGGAAACACCATATATTTT.

The chain recombines TRBV6-5 with TRBJ1-1; D possibly corresponds to TRBD1 (6 bases). Trimming took off 5 bases at V and 6 bases at J, with 16 bases between the two ends. This CDR3 is 14 amino acids long. The germline V gene has CDR1 MNHEY and CDR2 SVGAGI. DNA of the CDR3: TGTGCCAGCAGTCGCGGGACAAAGGATTCTGAAGCTTTCTTT. Protein: CASSRGTKDSEAFF.

The chain has TRBV5-4 and TRBJ1-3; D is ambiguous. V shed 2 bases and J shed 4 bases, with 13 bases lying between them. Germline CDR1 SGHNT, CDR2 YYREEE (reference sequence). The CDR3 covers 15 residues. The CDR3 nucleotides read TGTGCCAGCAGCTTATCGTGGACCCCCGGAAACACCATATATTTT. Translated, it gives CASSLSWTPGNTIYF.

V and J are TRBV6-6 and TRBJ1-5; D may be TRBD1 (5 bases). Looked up from germline, CDR1 is MNHNY and CDR2 is SVGAGI (reference sequence). The germline V and J ends were trimmed by 0 bases and 2 bases, with 8 bases remaining between them. The CDR3 is 15 residues long. CDR3 protein: CASSYSRGGNQPQHF. CDR3 coding DNA: TGTGCCAGCAGTTACTCGAGGGGAGGCAATCAGCCCCAGCATTTT.

V gene TRBV18 combines with J gene TRBJ2-3; 9 bases fit TRBD1. With 3 bases clipped from V and 0 bases from J, the junction kept 4 bases outside the gene matches. CDR1 and CDR2 (germline): KGHSH, LQKENI. CDR3 size: 16 residues. The CDR3 sequence: CASSPRTGASTDTQYF. The CDR3 region has the DNA TGTGCCAGCTCACCGCGGACAGGGGCTAGCACAGATACGCAGTATTTT.